The rows below give T cell receptor beta chains drawn from one sample of a study of CD8 T cells in ankylosing spondylitis. A single record per CDR3 protein comes from TCRdb applying MiXCR to the 5' RACE reads. The sample holds 200,000 to 250,000 distinct CDR3 sequences; about 30% are singletons and the top ten take 4% to 5%. The sequencing sample was made of blood, either unsorted or a sorted T cell fraction (not recorded which). The source is a male donor with ankylosing spondylitis or in good health (not recorded which). The CDR3 runs from the conserved cysteine through the conserved F or W. D genes are given only for firm matches. Size is stated for part of the rows, as once, few or many counts, or as a class when the clone is expanded.

D	V	J	size	DNA	CDR3
TRBD2	TRBV11-2	TRBJ2-5	.	TGTGCCAGCAGCTTAGCAGCGGGGGGGCAGGAGACCCAGTACTTC	CASSLAAGGQETQYF
.	TRBV12-3/TRBV12-4	TRBJ2-2	.	TGTGCCAGCAGTTTTAACCCTCTCGCGAACACCGGGGAGCTGTTTTTT	CASSFNPLANTGELFF
TRBD1	TRBV10-3	TRBJ2-1	many	TGTGCCATCAGTGGACGGGACAGGGGGAGGGATGAGCAGTTCTTC	CAISGRDRGRDEQFF
.	TRBV7-9	TRBJ2-7	.	TGTGCCAGCAGCGTCGCGGACAGCTTCTCCGAGCAGTACTTC	CASSVADSFSEQYF
TRBD1	TRBV20-1	TRBJ1-2	.	TGCAGTGCCCGGGGACAGGAGACTTCTAACTATGGCTACACCTTC	CSARGQETSNYGYTF
.	TRBV20-1	TRBJ2-7	.	TGCAGTGCTAGAACACCCAGAGGCGCCTACGAGCAGTACTTC	CSARTPRGAYEQYF
.	TRBV7-2	TRBJ2-3	.	TGTGCCAGCAGCTTGCCGGGACTCACAGATACGCAGTATTTT	CASSLPGLTDTQYF
.	TRBV7-2	TRBJ1-6	.	TGTGCCAGCAGCCAACAGGGACCACCCCTCCACTTT	CASSQQGPPLHF
.	TRBV5-1	TRBJ1-1	.	TGCGCCAGCAGCTTCAAGGACACGAACACTGAAGCTTTCTTT	CASSFKDTNTEAFF
.	TRBV5-5	TRBJ1-6	.	TGTGCCAGCAGCGCGAGGGATTCACCCCTCCACTTT	CASSARDSPLHF
TRBD1	TRBV10-2	TRBJ1-1	few	TGCGCCAGCAAAGGACAGGGGGTCACTGAAGCTTTCTTT	CASKGQGVTEAFF
.	TRBV10-2	TRBJ2-5	few	TGCGCCACCGGGGGGCTTCCAGAGACCCAGTACTTC	CATGGLPETQYF
.	TRBV12-3/TRBV12-4	TRBJ2-3	few	TGTGCCAGCAGTTTACCAGCTCGCACAGATACGCAGTATTTT	CASSLPARTDTQYF
.	TRBV6-5	TRBJ1-2	few	TGTGCCAGCAGTTACTCGATGGGGGTCTATGGCTACACCTTC	CASSYSMGVYGYTF
TRBD1	TRBV5-1	TRBJ2-7	.	TGCGCCAGCAGTTTCGGACAGGTTGAGACCTACGAGCAGTACTTC	CASSFGQVETYEQYF
TRBD2	TRBV7-9	TRBJ2-3	.	TGTGCCAGCAGCTTAAGGACTAGCGGACGGACAGATACGCAGTATTTT	CASSLRTSGRTDTQYF